This paragraph reports one T cell receptor (beta chain). These data originate in a study of blood T cell repertoires in COVID-19. Data came from immunoSEQ multiplex PCR; TCRdb stores just in-frame clones and leaves some out. The data contain a few hundred thousand clones, around 88% of them seen just once; the ten biggest clones take up around 1.5%. The V segment lost 1 base and the J segment 1 base; nucleotides outside the gene matches: 2. This CDR3 is 15 amino acids long. The germline gives CDR1 SGHTA, CDR2 FQGTGA. The sample was peripheral blood. The source is a man older than 75 with acute or convalescent COVID-19. This chain uses TRBV7-3 with TRBJ1-1, with TRBD1 matching over 8 bases. This chain's CDR3 is CASSLSGTGNTEAFF. CDR3 in DNA: TGTGCCAGCAGCTTAAGCGGGACAGGGAACACTGAAGCTTTCTTT.